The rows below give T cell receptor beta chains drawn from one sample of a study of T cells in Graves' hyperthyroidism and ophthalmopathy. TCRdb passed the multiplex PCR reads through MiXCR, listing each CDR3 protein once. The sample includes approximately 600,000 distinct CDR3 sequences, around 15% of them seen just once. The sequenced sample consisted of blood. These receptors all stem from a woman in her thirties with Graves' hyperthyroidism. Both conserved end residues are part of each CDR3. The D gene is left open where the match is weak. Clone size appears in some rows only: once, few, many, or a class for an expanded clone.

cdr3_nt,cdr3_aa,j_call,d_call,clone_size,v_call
TGTGCCAGCAGCTTATCTGCACTAGCTGAAGATACGCAGTATTTT,CASSLSALAEDTQYF,TRBJ2-3,NA,many,TRBV11-2
TGTGCCAGCAGTTGGACCATTCTAGCGGGGGGCACCGGGGAGCTGTTTTTT,CASSWTILAGGTGELFF,TRBJ2-2,TRBD2,many,TRBV6-1
TGTGCCAGCAGTTTATTGGATCCAGGGGCCGGCGGGGAGCTGTTTTTT,CASSLLDPGAGGELFF,TRBJ2-2,NA,many,TRBV28
TGTGCCAGCAACGAAGGGAGGAAGGATATCTATGGCTACACCTTC,CASNEGRKDIYGYTF,TRBJ1-2,NA,NA,TRBV7-3
TGTGCCAGCAGCCTACTAGCGGGAGATCGGAATGAGCAGTTCTTC,CASSLLAGDRNEQFF,TRBJ2-1,TRBD2,NA,TRBV7-9
TGTGCCAGCAGCGAAGAGACTAGCGGGAGGGCCAACGAGCAGTACTTC,CASSEETSGRANEQYF,TRBJ2-7,TRBD2,few,TRBV11-2
TGTGCCAGCAGCTTTGGTAGGAGTTCACCCCTCCACTTT,CASSFGRSSPLHF,TRBJ1-6,NA,few,TRBV7-3
TGCAGTGCTAGAGATCGACTAGCGGGTATATACAATGAGCAGTTCTTC,CSARDRLAGIYNEQFF,TRBJ2-1,TRBD2,NA,TRBV20-1
TGTGCCAGCAGCTTAGAGAGATACCGGGACAGCACAGAGGAGCAGTACTTC,CASSLERYRDSTEEQYF,TRBJ2-7,TRBD1,many,TRBV11-2
TGTGCCTGGAGTACCGGAAACACCATATATTTT,CAWSTGNTIYF,TRBJ1-3,NA,many,TRBV30
TGTGCCAGCGAGGAGGGGCCCTCCGGGGCCAACGTCCTGACTTTC,CASEEGPSGANVLTF,TRBJ2-6,NA,NA,TRBV7-2
TGTGCCAGCAGCTTAGAAAGCGGCAATGAGCAGTTCTTC,CASSLESGNEQFF,TRBJ2-1,NA,many,TRBV7-8
TGCAGTGCTAGGACTAGCGGACCCTACGAGCAGTACTTC,CSARTSGPYEQYF,TRBJ2-7,TRBD2,few,TRBV20-1
TGCGCCAGCAGCTTGTTGTTGGGACTAGTGAGCACCGGGGAGCTGTTTTTT,CASSLLLGLVSTGELFF,TRBJ2-2,TRBD2,few,TRBV5-1
TGCAGTGCTAGAGACTGGACACAATATAGCAATCAGCCCCAGCATTTT,CSARDWTQYSNQPQHF,TRBJ1-5,NA,many,TRBV20-1
TGTGCCAGCAGCCAATGGACTGGCCTAGAGGAGCAGTTCTTC,CASSQWTGLEEQFF,TRBJ2-1,NA,NA,TRBV5-4
TGTGCCAGCAGTGTTGAGACCCTTAGAAGCCAGCCCCAGCATTTT,CASSVETLRSQPQHF,TRBJ1-5,NA,few,TRBV2
TGCGCCAGCAGCCACGCACCCGGGACTAGCGGGAGAAATGAGCAGTTCTTC,CASSHAPGTSGRNEQFF,TRBJ2-1,TRBD2,NA,TRBV4-1
TGTGCTGCCGGGACAGGGTTGTATTTT,CAAGTGLYF,TRBJ2-3,TRBD1,few,TRBV28
TGTGCCAGCAGTTTGGGGTGGACGGCTACCACCTACGAGCAGTACTTC,CASSLGWTATTYEQYF,TRBJ2-7,NA,many,TRBV12-3/TRBV12-4
TGTGCCAGCAGCGTAGCCATCGGCAGCAACTATGGCTACACCTTC,CASSVAIGSNYGYTF,TRBJ1-2,NA,few,TRBV9
TGTGCCAGCAGTTTCCCGGAGGGCCGCGTCGAGCAGTACTTC,CASSFPEGRVEQYF,TRBJ2-7,NA,many,TRBV28
TGTGCCAGCAGCCGGGCGGACAGGGGGCGCGAAAAACTGTTTTTT,CASSRADRGREKLFF,TRBJ1-4,TRBD1,many,TRBV5-5
TGTGCCTGGCTACGGGGGGCCCACGAGCAGTACTTC,CAWLRGAHEQYF,TRBJ2-7,NA,few,TRBV30
TGTGCCAGCAGGCGGGGGCCTAAAAGAGAAAAACTGTTTTTT,CASRRGPKREKLFF,TRBJ1-4,NA,NA,TRBV28
TGTGCCTGGGGGGACTGGAACACTGAAGCTTTCTTT,CAWGDWNTEAFF,TRBJ1-1,NA,many,TRBV30
TGTGCCAGCAGCCTAGCCCGGGAGGCCTCGACGAAGCAGTACTTC,CASSLAREASTKQYF,TRBJ2-7,TRBD2,many,TRBV3-1
TGTGCCAGCTCACCACTGGGGTCAGGGATGGAGACCCAGTACTTC,CASSPLGSGMETQYF,TRBJ2-5,NA,NA,TRBV18
TGTGCCAGCAGTATGGACCGATACGAGCAGTACTTC,CASSMDRYEQYF,TRBJ2-7,NA,many,TRBV28
TGTGCCAGCAGCCAAGGAACAGTGACTGGCTACACCTTC,CASSQGTVTGYTF,TRBJ1-2,NA,many,TRBV3-1
TGTGCCAGCATGTTGGCCATAAGCACAGATACGCAGTATTTT,CASMLAISTDTQYF,TRBJ2-3,NA,many,TRBV27
TGTGCCAGCAGTTTAAAGGGAGGAGCTAACTATGGCTACACCTTC,CASSLKGGANYGYTF,TRBJ1-2,NA,few,TRBV27
TGCAGCATTGAAGCTAACATGGGGGATACGCAGTATTTT,CSIEANMGDTQYF,TRBJ2-3,NA,many,TRBV29-1
TGTGCCAGCAGCCCAAAGCTGGCCTCTTTCAAGGAGACCCAGTACTTC,CASSPKLASFKETQYF,TRBJ2-5,NA,few,TRBV9
TGTGCCAGCAGTCAGGACACTCCCTCTGGGGCCAACGTCCTGACTTTC,CASSQDTPSGANVLTF,TRBJ2-6,NA,NA,TRBV2
TGCAGTGCAGGGAAAATTCCCAATGAGCAGTTCTTC,CSAGKIPNEQFF,TRBJ2-1,NA,many,TRBV20-1
TGCGCCAGTGGAAGACTAGCGGGAGCTGGGCAGTACTTC,CASGRLAGAGQYF,TRBJ2-7,TRBD2,NA,TRBV10-2
TGTGCCAGCAGCCAAGATCAGGGGAGGAACGAGCAGTACTTC,CASSQDQGRNEQYF,TRBJ2-7,NA,NA,TRBV3-2
TGTGCCAGCAGCACCACAGGGGGCAATCAGCCCCAGCATTTT,CASSTTGGNQPQHF,TRBJ1-5,TRBD1,many,TRBV19
TGTGCCAGCAGCTTAGCGCCGGACAAACTGTTTTTT,CASSLAPDKLFF,TRBJ1-4,NA,NA,TRBV7-9
TGTGCCAGCGGCGGGGTGGATGGCTACACCTTC,CASGGVDGYTF,TRBJ1-2,NA,many,TRBV27